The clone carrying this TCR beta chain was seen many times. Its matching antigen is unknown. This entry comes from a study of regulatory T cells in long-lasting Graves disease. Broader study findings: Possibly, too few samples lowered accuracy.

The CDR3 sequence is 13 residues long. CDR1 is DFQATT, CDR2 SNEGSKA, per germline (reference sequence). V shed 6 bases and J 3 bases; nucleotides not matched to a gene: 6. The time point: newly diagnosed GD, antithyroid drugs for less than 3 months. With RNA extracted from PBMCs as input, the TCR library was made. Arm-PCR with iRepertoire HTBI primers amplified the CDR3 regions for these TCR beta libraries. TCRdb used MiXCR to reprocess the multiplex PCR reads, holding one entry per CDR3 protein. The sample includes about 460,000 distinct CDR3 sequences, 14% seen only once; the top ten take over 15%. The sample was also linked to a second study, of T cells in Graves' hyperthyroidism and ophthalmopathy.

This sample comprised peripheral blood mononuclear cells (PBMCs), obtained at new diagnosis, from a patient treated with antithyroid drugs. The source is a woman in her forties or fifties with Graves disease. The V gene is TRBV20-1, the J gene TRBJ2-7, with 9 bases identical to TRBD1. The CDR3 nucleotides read TGCAGTGCCGGGGACAGGGTAAACTACGAGCAGTACTTC. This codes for CSAGDRVNYEQYF.